These 5 T cell receptor beta chains were sequenced from one sample in a study of cytomegalovirus exposure and HLA in healthy donors. Sequenced by immunoSEQ multiplex PCR; TCRdb stores in-frame clones only, minus some. Among around 130,000 clones listed, more than 75% were seen once. Sequences were obtained from PBMCs. The receptors originated from a woman in her twenties or thirties in good health and CMV-seronegative.

V is TRBV5-6 and J is TRBJ2-5; TRBD1 matches at 7 bases. J lost 2 bases, V lost 4 bases, and 2 bases had no gene match. The V gene's germline CDR1 is SGHDT and CDR2 YYEEEE. The CDR3 sequence is 13 residues long. The CDR3 region is CASSRDRQETQYF. Written as DNA, the CDR3 is TGTGCCAGCAGCCGGGACAGACAAGAGACCCAGTACTTC.

The V call is TRBV19, the J call TRBJ1-1; 8 bases map to TRBD1. J gave up 3 bases and V 5 bases, and 8 bases lay outside the gene matches. The CDR3 contains 15 residues. CDR1 and CDR2 from the germline V gene are LNHDA and SQIVND (reference sequence). The CDR3 here is CASSPGLQGDTEAFF. The CDR3 nucleotides are TGTGCCAGTAGTCCCGGCCTACAGGGGGACACTGAAGCTTTCTTT.

The chain carries TRBV27 and TRBJ2-1, with TRBD1 identical over 11 bases. The J segment lost 6 bases and the V segment lost 2 bases, leaving 3 bases of the junction unmatched. In germline, CDR1 is MNHEY, CDR2 SMNVEV (reference sequence). The CDR3 totals 15 residues. The CDR3 sequence is CASSLMGQGVNEQFF. CDR3 nucleotides: TGTGCCAGCAGTTTAATGGGACAGGGGGTCAATGAGCAGTTCTTC.

The rearrangement joins TRBV30 to TRBJ2-5, with TRBD2 identical over 9 bases. The trim removed 3 bases at V and 5 bases at J, leaving 13 bases unmatched. CDR3 length: 16 amino acids. The V gene's germline CDR1 is GTSNPN and CDR2 SVGIG (reference sequence). CDR3 amino acids: CAWSVLAGGPRETQYF. CDR3 DNA: TGTGCCTGGAGCGTCCTGGCGGGGGGGCCTCGTGAGACCCAGTACTTC.

The chain links TRBV5-4 to TRBJ1-1, with D uncertain. The CDR3 covers 14 residues. V was clipped by 0 bases and J by 1 base, with 7 bases between them. Looked up from germline, CDR1 is SGHNT and CDR2 is YYREEE (reference sequence). The DNA of the CDR3 is TGTGCCAGCAGCTTGGACAGAAGGAACACTGAAGCTTTCTTT. This translates into CASSLDRRNTEAFF.